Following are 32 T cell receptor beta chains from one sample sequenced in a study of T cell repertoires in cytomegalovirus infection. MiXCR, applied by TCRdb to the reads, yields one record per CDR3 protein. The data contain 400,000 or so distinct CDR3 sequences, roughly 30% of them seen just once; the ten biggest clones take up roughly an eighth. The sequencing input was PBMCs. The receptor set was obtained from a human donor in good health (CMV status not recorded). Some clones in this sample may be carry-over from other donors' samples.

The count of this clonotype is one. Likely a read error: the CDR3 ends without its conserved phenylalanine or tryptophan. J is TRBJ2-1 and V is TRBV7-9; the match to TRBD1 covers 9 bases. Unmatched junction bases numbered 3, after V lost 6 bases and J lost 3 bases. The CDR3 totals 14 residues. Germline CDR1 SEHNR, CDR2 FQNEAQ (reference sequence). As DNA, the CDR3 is TGTGCCAGCAGTACGGGACAGGGCTACAATGAGCAGTTCTTA. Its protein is CASSTGQGYNEQFL.

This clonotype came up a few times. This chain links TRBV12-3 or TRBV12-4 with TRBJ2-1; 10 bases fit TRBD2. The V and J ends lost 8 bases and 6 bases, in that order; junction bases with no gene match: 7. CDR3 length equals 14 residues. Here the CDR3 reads CASLETSGLNEQFF. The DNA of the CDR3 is TGTGCCAGCCTAGAGACTAGCGGGCTCAATGAGCAGTTCTTC.

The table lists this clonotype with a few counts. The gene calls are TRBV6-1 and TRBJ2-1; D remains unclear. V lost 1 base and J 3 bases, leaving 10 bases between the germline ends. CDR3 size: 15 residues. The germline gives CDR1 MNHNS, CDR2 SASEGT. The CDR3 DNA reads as TGTGCCAGCAGTGAAGGGCATAGCAGCTACAATGAGCAGTTCTTC. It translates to CASSEGHSSYNEQFF.

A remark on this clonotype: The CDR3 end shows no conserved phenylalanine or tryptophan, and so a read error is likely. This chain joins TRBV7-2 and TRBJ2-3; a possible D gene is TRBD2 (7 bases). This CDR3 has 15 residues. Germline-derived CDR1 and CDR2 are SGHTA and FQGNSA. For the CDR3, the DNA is TGTGCCAGCAGCTTAGTGGGGGGGCGCGCAGAGACGCAGTATTGT. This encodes CASSLVGGRAETQYC.

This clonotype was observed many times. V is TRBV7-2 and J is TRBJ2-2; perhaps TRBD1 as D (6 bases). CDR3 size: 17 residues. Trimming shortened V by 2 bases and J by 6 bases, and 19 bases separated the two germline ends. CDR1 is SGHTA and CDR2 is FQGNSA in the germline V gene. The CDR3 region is CASSLQGQGSIPGELFF. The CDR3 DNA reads TGTGCCAGCAGCTTACAGGGGCAGGGGAGCATCCCCGGGGAGCTGTTTTTT.

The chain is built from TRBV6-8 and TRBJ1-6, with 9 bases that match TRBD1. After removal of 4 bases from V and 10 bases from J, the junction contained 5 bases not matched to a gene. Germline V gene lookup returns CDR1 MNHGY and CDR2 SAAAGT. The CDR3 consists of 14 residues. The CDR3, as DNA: TGTGCCAGCAGTTCCGGGACAGGGACATCACCCCTCCACTTT. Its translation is CASSSGTGTSPLHF.

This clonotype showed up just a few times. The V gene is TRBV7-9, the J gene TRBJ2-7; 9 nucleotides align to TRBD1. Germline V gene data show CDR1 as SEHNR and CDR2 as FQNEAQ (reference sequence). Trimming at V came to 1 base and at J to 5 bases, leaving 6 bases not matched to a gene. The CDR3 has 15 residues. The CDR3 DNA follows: TGTGCCAGCAGCTTAGGTGGGACAGGGAGAGACGAGCAGTACTTC. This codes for CASSLGGTGRDEQYF.

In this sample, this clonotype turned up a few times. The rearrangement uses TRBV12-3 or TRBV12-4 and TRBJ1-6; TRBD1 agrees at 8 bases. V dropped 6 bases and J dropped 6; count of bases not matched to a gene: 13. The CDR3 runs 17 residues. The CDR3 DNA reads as TGTGCCAGCAGCTTTGGTCAGGGGGCGCGTAGTAATTCACCCCTCCACTTT. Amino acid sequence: CASSFGQGARSNSPLHF.

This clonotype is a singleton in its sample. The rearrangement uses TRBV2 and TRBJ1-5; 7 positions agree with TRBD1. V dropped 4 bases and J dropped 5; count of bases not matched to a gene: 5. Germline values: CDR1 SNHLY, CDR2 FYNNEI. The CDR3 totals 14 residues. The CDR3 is CASSVVQGDQPQHF. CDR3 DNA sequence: TGTGCCAGCAGTGTTGTCCAGGGGGATCAGCCCCAGCATTTT.

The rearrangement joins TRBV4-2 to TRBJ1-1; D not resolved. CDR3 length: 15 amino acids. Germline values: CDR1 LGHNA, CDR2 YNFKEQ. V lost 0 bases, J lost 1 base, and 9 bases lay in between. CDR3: CASSQDPGRNTEAFF. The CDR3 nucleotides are TGTGCCAGCAGCCAAGATCCAGGCCGGAACACTGAAGCTTTCTTT.

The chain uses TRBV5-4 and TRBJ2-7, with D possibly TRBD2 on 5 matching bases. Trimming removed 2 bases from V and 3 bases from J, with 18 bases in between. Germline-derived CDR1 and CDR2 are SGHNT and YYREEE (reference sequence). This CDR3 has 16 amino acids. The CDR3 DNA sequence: TGTGCCAGCAGCTTCATGCTAGCAGAAGCGGTCTACGAGCAGTACTTC. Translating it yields CASSFMLAEAVYEQYF.

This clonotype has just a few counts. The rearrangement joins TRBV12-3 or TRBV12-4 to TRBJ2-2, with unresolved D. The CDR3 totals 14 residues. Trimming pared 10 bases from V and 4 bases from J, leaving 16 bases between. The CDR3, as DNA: TGTGCCACCCAGTCGGCCCGAGCCACCGGGGAGCTGTTTTTT. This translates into CATQSARATGELFF.

CDR3 DNA sequence: TGTGCCAGCAGCTCCACAGAGAGCTCCTACAATGAGCAGTTCTTC. It encodes CASSSTESSYNEQFF. The chain combines TRBV7-9 with TRBJ2-1; D not certain. CDR1 SEHNR and CDR2 FQNEAQ come from the germline V gene (reference sequence). There are 15 residues in the CDR3. Deletions cut 4 bases from V and 0 bases from J, with 10 bases between.

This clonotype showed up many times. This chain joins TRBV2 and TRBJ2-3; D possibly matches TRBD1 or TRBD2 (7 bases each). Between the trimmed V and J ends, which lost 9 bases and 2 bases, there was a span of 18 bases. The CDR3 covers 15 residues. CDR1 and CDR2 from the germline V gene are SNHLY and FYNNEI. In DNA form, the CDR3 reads TGTGCCAGTTGTTGCAGGGGGGGTCCCACAGATACGCAGTATTTT. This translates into CASCCRGGPTDTQYF.

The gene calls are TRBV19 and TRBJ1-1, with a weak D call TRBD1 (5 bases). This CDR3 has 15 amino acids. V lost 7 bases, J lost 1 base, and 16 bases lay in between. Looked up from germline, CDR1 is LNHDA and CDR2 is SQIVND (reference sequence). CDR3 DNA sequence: TGTGCCAGTACCCCAGCGGACACACGGAACACTGAAGCTTTCTTT. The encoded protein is CASTPADTRNTEAFF. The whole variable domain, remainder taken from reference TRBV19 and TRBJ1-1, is DGGITQSPKYLFRKEGQNVTLSCEQNLNHDAMYWYRQDPGQGLRLIYYSQIVNDFQKGDIAEGYSVSREKKESFPLTVTSAQKNPTAFYLCASTPADTRNTEAFFGQGTRLTVV.

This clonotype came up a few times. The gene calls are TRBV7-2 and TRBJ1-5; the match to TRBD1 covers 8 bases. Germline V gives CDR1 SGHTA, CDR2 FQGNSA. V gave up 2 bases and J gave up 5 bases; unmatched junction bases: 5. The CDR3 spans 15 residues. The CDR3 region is CASSLQDRADQPQHF. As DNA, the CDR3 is TGTGCCAGCAGCTTACAGGACAGGGCAGATCAGCCCCAGCATTTT.

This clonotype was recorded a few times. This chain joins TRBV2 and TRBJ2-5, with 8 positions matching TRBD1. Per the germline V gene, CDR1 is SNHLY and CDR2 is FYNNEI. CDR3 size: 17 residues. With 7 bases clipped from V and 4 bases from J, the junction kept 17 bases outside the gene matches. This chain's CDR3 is CASTPDPGQGLLETQYF. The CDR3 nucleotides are TGTGCCAGCACCCCAGATCCCGGACAGGGATTACTAGAGACCCAGTACTTC.

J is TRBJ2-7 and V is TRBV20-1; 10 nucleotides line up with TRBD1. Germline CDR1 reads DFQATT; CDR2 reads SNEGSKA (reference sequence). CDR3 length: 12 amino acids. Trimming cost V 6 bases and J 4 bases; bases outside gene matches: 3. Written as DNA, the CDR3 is TGCAGTGCGAGGGACAGGGGATACGAGCAGTACTTC. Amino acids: CSARDRGYEQYF.

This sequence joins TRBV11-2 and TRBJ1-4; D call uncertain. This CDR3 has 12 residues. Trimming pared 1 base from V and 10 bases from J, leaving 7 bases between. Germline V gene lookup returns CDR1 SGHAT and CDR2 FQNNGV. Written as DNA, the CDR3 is TGTGCCAGCAGCTTAGCAGCGGGAAAACTGTTTTTT. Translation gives CASSLAAGKLFF.

CDR3: CASSIKTGSAFYEQYF. The CDR3 DNA is TGTGCCAGTAGTATCAAAACCGGGAGCGCTTTCTACGAGCAGTACTTC. V and J are TRBV19 and TRBJ2-7; D may be TRBD2 (6 bases). The CDR3 totals 16 residues. CDR1 and CDR2 from the germline V gene are LNHDA and SQIVND (reference sequence). V gave up 3 bases and J gave up 3 bases, with 18 bases separating them.

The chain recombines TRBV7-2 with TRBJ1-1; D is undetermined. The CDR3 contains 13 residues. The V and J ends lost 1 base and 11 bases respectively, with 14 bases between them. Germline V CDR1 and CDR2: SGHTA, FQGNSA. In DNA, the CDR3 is TGTGCCAGCAGCTTAGTTGGGCCGGGCAAGGCTTTCTTT. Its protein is CASSLVGPGKAFF.

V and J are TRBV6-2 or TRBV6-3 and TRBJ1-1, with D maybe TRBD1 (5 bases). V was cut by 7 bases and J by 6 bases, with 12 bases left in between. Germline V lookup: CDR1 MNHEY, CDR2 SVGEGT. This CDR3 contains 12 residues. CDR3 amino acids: CASTPRGSEAFF. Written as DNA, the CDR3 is TGTGCCAGCACCCCGAGGGGCTCTGAAGCTTTCTTT.

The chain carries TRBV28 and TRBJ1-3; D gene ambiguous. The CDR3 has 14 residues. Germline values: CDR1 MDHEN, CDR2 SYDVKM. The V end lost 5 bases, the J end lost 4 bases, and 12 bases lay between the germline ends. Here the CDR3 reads CASSPGGLGNTIYF. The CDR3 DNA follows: TGTGCCAGCAGTCCTGGAGGGTTAGGAAACACCATATATTTT.

The CDR3 sequence is CASSSNGNQPQHF. In nucleotides, the CDR3 is TGTGCCAGCAGCTCAAACGGCAATCAGCCCCAGCATTTT. The chain uses TRBV11-1 and TRBJ1-5, with D unclear. Between the trimmed V and J ends, which lost 4 bases and 2 bases, there was a span of 6 bases. CDR1 is SGHAT and CDR2 is FQDESV in the germline V gene (reference sequence). The CDR3 is 13 amino acids.

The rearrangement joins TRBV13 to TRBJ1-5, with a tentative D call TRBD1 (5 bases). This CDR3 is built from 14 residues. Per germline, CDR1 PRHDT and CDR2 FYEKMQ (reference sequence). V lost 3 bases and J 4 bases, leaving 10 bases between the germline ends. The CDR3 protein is CASSFGEGNQPQHF. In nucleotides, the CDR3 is TGTGCCAGCAGCTTCGGGGAGGGGAATCAGCCCCAGCATTTT.

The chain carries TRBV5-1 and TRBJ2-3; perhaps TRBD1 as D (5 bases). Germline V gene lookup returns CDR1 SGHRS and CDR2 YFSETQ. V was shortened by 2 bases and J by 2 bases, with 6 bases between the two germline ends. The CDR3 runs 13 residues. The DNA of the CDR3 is TGCGCCAGCAGCTTACAGGACACAGATACGCAGTATTTT. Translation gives CASSLQDTDTQYF.

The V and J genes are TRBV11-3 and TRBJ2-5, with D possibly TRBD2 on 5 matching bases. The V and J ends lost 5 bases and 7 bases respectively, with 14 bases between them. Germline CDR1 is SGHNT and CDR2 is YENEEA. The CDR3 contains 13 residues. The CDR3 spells CASSPAPGGTQYF. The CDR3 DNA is TGTGCCAGCAGCCCAGCCCCTGGAGGGACCCAGTACTTC.

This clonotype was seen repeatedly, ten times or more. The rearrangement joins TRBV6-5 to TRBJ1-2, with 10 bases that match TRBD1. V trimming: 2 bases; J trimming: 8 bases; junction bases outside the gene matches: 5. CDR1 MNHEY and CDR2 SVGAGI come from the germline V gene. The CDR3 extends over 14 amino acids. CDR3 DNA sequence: TGTGCCAGCAGTTACCTGGGACAGGGGACCGGCTACACCTTC. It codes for CASSYLGQGTGYTF.

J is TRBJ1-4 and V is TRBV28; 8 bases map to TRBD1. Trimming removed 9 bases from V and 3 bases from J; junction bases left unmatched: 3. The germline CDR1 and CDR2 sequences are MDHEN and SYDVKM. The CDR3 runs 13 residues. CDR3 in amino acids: CASRDRPNEKLFF. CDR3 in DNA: TGTGCCAGTAGGGACAGGCCTAATGAAAAACTGTTTTTT. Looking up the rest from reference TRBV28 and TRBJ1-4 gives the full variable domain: DVKVTQSSRYLVKRTGEKVFLECVQDMDHENMFWYRQDPGLGLRLIYFSYDVKMKEKGDIPEGYSVSREKKERFSLILESASTNQTSMYLCASRDRPNEKLFFGSGTQLSVL.

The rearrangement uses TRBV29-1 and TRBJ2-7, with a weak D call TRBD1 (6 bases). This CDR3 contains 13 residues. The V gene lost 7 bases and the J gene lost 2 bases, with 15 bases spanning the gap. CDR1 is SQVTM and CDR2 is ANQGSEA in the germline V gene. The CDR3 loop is CSASQGRTYEQYF. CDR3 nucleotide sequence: TGCAGCGCCTCACAGGGAAGGACCTACGAGCAGTACTTC.

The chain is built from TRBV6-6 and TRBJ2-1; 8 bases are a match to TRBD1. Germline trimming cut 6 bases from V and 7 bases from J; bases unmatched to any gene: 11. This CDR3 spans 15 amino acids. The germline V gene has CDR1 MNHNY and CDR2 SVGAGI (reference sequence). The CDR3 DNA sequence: TGTGCCAGCAGCCAAGATAGGACAGGGAGGAATGAGCAGTTCTTC. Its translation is CASSQDRTGRNEQFF.

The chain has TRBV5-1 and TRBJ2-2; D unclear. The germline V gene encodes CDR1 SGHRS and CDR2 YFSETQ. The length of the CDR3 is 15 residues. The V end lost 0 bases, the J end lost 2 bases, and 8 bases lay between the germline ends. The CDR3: CASSLDKLNTGELFF. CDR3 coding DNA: TGCGCCAGCAGCTTGGACAAGTTAAACACCGGGGAGCTGTTTTTT.